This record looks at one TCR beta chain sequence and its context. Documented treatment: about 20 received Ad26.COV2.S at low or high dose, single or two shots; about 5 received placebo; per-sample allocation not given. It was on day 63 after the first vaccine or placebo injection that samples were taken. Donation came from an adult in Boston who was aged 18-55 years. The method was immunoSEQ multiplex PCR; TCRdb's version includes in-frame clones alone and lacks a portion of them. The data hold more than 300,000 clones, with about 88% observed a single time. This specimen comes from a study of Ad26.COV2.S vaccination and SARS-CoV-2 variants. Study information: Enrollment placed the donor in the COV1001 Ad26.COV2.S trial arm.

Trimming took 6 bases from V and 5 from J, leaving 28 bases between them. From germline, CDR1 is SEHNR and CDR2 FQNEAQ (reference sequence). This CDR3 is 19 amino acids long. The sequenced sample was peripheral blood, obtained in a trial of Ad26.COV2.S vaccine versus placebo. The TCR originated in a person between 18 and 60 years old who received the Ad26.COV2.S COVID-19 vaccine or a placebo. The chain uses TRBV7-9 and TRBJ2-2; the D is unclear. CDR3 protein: CASRGYPRPLHPRTGELFF. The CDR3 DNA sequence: TGTGCCAGCAGGGGGTATCCTCGTCCTCTACATCCTCGGACCGGGGAGCTGTTTTTT. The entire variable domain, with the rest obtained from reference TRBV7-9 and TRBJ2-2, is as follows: DTGVSQNPRHKITKRGQNVTFRCDPISEHNRLYWYRQTLGQGPEFLTYFQNEAQLEKSRLLSDRFSAERPKGSFSTLEIQRTEQGDSAMYLCASRGYPRPLHPRTGELFFGEGSRLTVL.